This TCR beta chain was identified in a study of T cell changes during pregnancy in multiple sclerosis. V shed 5 bases and J shed 7 bases, with 11 bases lying between them. The germline V gene has CDR1 SQVTM and CDR2 ANQGSEA. This CDR3 is 12 amino acids long. Clones were read by immunoSEQ multiplex PCR, and TCRdb kept only the in-frame ones, dropping some. The sample gives about 76,000 clones, approximately 93% of which show up once; approximately 2.5% is in the top ten. The specimen comprised peripheral blood, sampled in the second trimester of pregnancy. The V and J genes are TRBV29-1 and TRBJ2-2, with D possibly matching TRBD2 (5 bases). The TCR sequence derives from a female donor with multiple sclerosis, enrolled in a pregnancy study. Written as DNA, the CDR3 is TGCAGCGTTCCTGTAGCGAGCGGGGAGCTGTTTTTT. Its translation: CSVPVASGELFF.